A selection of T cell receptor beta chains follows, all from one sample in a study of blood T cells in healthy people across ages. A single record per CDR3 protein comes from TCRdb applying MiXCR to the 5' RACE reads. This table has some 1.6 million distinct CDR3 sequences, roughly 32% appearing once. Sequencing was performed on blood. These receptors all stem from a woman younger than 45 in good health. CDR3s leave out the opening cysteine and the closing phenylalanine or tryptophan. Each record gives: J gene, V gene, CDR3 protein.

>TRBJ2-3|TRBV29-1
SVDVFSDTQY
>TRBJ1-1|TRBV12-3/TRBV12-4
ASSIREDTEAF
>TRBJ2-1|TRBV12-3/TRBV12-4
ASSFRASGVYNEQF
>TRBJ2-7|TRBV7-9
ASSSPLVEPYEQY
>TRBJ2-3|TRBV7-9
ASSAPLAGEIDTQY
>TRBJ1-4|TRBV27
ASSTILRREKLF
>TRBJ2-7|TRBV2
ASRGLDTHEQY
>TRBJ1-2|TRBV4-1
ASSQVMDFTHGYT
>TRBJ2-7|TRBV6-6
ASSYSSGRAYEQY
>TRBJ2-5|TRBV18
ASSPSGGLTETQY
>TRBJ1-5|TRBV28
ATGFGTASNQPQH
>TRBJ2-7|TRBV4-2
ASSQDLASSGRAYEQY
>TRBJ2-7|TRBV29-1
SVEFSSYEQY
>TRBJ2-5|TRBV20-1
SAPLPGLEETQY
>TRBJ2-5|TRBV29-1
SVGGRVDGIQETQY
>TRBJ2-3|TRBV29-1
SAAGAGSTDTQY
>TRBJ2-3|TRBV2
ASTEGEWTQY
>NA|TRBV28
ASGRQGPYEQY
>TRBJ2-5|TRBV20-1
SARDQRRGEETRY
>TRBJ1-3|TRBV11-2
ASSSGRPENTIY
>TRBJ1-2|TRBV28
ASIGGYRGLSYGYT
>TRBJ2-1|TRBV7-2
ASSLASLAYNEQF
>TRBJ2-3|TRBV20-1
SAGVWLAGSTDTQY
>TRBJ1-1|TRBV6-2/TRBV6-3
ASSYRRQGGEVGF
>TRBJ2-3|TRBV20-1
SADLRQGALDTQY